The present T cell receptor beta chain was sequenced within a study of blood T cell repertoires in COVID-19. Study overall: From the United States, Italy and Spain came samples of acute and convalescent COVID-19. PBMCs, B-cell-depleted T cells, or T cells were the source of the cDNA or gDNA that made up the material.

CDR3 length: 14 amino acids. Per germline, CDR1 MNHEY and CDR2 SVGAGI. V dropped 6 bases and J dropped 1 base, with 10 bases sitting between them. In the original workflow: Nucleated cell counts were estimated from reference gene primer amplification. The method was immunoSEQ multiplex PCR; TCRdb's version includes in-frame clones alone and lacks a portion of them. The V and J calls and the clone size are those of that table, but D and trimming were determined from the DNA. The sample lists hundreds of thousands of clones; more than 70% were seen once. The chain links TRBV6-5 to TRBJ2-1; the D gene is possibly TRBD2 (6 bases). The specimen sequenced was peripheral blood. This clonotype was sampled from a woman aged 50 to 65 with acute or convalescent COVID-19. CDR3 sequence reads: CASSVADSYNEQFF. The CDR3 DNA is TGTGCCAGCAGCGTAGCGGATTCCTACAATGAGCAGTTCTTC.